This T cell receptor beta chain derives from a study of shared clonotypes between healthy human individuals. This clone has a handful of counts. Its antigen is not known. General study findings and limits: Several donors showed sharing of roughly 5% of naive CD4 clonotypes. Naive subsets generally had larger estimated richness than memory subsets.

It was 200 ng DNA, 31,000 or so T cell genomes, that sorted-subset replicate PCRs used. Original methodology: Junction-only sequences without quality scores were provided by ImmunoSEQ, so filtering was different. The method was immunoSEQ multiplex PCR; TCRdb's version includes in-frame clones alone and lacks a portion of them. The V and J calls and clone size come from that table; D and trimming were worked out from the DNA. The data hold around 240,000 clones, with 65% to 70% observed a single time. The CDR3 has 15 residues. V was clipped by 5 bases and J by 5 bases, with 18 bases between them. CDR1 and CDR2 from the germline V gene are SGHAT and FQNNGV.

Sequencing was done on a sample of memory CD4+ T cells sorted from blood. Subset: CD45RA-negative fraction. The receptor's source is a man in his thirties or forties in good health. The genes are TRBV11-2 and TRBJ2-5; no reliable D call. The DNA of the CDR3 is TGTGCCAGCAGCCCGAGACTCACCCGTAGGGAGACCCAGTACTTC. Protein product: CASSPRLTRRETQYF.